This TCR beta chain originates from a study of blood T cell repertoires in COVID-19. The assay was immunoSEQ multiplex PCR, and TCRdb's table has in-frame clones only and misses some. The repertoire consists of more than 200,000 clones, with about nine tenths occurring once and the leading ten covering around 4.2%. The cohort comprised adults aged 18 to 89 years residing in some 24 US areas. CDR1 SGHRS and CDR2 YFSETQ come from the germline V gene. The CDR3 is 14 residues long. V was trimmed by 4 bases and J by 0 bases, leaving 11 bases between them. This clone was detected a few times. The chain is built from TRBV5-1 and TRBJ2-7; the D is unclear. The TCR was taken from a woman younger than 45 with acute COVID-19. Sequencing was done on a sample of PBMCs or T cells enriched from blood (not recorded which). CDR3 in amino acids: CASSPLKYSYEQYF. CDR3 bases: TGCGCCAGCAGCCCGCTAAAGTACTCCTACGAGCAGTACTTC.